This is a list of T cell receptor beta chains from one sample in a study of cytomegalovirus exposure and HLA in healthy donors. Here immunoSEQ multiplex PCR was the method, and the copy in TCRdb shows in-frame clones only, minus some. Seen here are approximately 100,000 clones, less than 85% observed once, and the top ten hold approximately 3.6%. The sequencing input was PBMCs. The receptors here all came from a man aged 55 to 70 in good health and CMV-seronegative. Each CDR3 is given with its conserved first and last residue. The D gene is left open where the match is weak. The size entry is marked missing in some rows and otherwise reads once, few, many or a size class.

CDR3aa: CASSLSTGYTEAFF
CDR3nt: TGTGCCAGCAGCTTGTCGACAGGGTACACTGAAGCTTTCTTT
d_gene: TRBD1
v_gene: TRBV5-4
j_gene: TRBJ1-1
abundance: few

CDR3aa: CASSVLGAYSGNTIYF
CDR3nt: TGTGCCAGCAGCGTCTTAGGGGCCTACTCTGGAAACACCATATATTTT
d_gene: NA
v_gene: TRBV9
j_gene: TRBJ1-3
abundance: NA

CDR3aa: CASSLGGGRDTEAFF
CDR3nt: TGTGCCAGCAGCTTAGGAGGGGGCAGGGACACTGAAGCTTTCTTT
d_gene: TRBD1
v_gene: TRBV7-2
j_gene: TRBJ1-1
abundance: NA

CDR3aa: CASSFGQDYGYTF
CDR3nt: TGTGCCAGCAGCTTTGGACAGGACTATGGCTACACCTTC
d_gene: TRBD1
v_gene: TRBV7-9
j_gene: TRBJ1-2
abundance: NA

CDR3aa: CAWSSPGTLKGYTF
CDR3nt: TGTGCCTGGAGTTCTCCTGGGACATTGAAGGGCTACACCTTC
d_gene: NA
v_gene: TRBV30
j_gene: TRBJ1-2
abundance: NA

CDR3aa: CSVTEDREEDGYTF
CDR3nt: TGCAGCGTTACCGAGGACAGGGAAGAAGATGGCTACACCTTC
d_gene: TRBD1
v_gene: TRBV29-1
j_gene: TRBJ1-2
abundance: NA

CDR3aa: CASSLSSKQANVLTF
CDR3nt: TGTGCCAGTAGTCTTAGCTCGAAGCAGGCCAACGTCCTGACTTTC
d_gene: NA
v_gene: TRBV19
j_gene: TRBJ2-6
abundance: NA

CDR3aa: CASRGTAATNEKLFF
CDR3nt: TGTGCCAGCAGGGGGACAGCTGCAACTAATGAAAAACTGTTTTTT
d_gene: TRBD1
v_gene: TRBV2
j_gene: TRBJ1-4
abundance: NA

CDR3aa: CASSFAGTGGETQYF
CDR3nt: TGTGCCAGCAGCTTTGCCGGGACAGGGGGAGAGACCCAGTACTTC
d_gene: TRBD1
v_gene: TRBV7-6
j_gene: TRBJ2-5
abundance: NA

CDR3aa: CASSISTGRLDSPLHF
CDR3nt: TGTGCCAGTAGTATATCGACAGGGAGGTTGGATTCACCCCTCCACTTT
d_gene: TRBD1
v_gene: TRBV19
j_gene: TRBJ1-6
abundance: NA

CDR3aa: CASRREGSQETQYF
CDR3nt: TGTGCCAGTCGGAGGGAGGGGAGCCAGGAGACCCAGTACTTC
d_gene: TRBD2
v_gene: TRBV19
j_gene: TRBJ2-5
abundance: NA

CDR3aa: CASSFGQGQPGELFF
CDR3nt: TGCGCCAGCAGCTTCGGACAGGGCCAACCCGGGGAGCTGTTTTTT
d_gene: TRBD1
v_gene: TRBV5-1
j_gene: TRBJ2-2
abundance: NA

CDR3aa: CATSRGSRGGANVLTF
CDR3nt: TGTGCCACCAGCAGAGGAAGCAGGGGTGGGGCCAACGTCCTGACTTTC
d_gene: NA
v_gene: TRBV15
j_gene: TRBJ2-6
abundance: NA

CDR3aa: CASSLSGGGNYGYTF
CDR3nt: TGCGCCAGCAGCTTGTCAGGGGGCGGTAACTATGGCTACACCTTC
d_gene: TRBD1
v_gene: TRBV5-1
j_gene: TRBJ1-2
abundance: NA

CDR3aa: CASSQTGTAIPHTEAFF
CDR3nt: TGCGCCAGCAGCCAAACCGGGACAGCTATCCCCCACACTGAAGCTTTCTTT
d_gene: TRBD1
v_gene: TRBV4-1
j_gene: TRBJ1-1
abundance: NA

CDR3aa: CASSIRGKHTGELFF
CDR3nt: TGTGCCAGTAGTATTCGGGGGAAACACACCGGGGAGCTGTTTTTT
d_gene: NA
v_gene: TRBV19
j_gene: TRBJ2-2
abundance: NA

CDR3aa: CASSSTSGGYEQYF
CDR3nt: TGTGCCAGCAGCTCGACTAGCGGGGGCTACGAGCAGTACTTC
d_gene: TRBD2
v_gene: TRBV5-5
j_gene: TRBJ2-7
abundance: once

CDR3aa: CASSPMGGVRVTNYGYTF
CDR3nt: TGTGCCAGCAGCCCGATGGGGGGTGTCAGGGTTACTAACTATGGCTACACCTTC
d_gene: NA
v_gene: TRBV7-2
j_gene: TRBJ1-2
abundance: once

CDR3aa: CASLDRVYTEAFF
CDR3nt: TGTGCCAGTTTGGACAGGGTTTACACTGAAGCTTTCTTT
d_gene: TRBD1
v_gene: TRBV19
j_gene: TRBJ1-1
abundance: NA

CDR3aa: CASSLRALGTNEKLFF
CDR3nt: TGTGCCAGCAGCTTAAGGGCCCTTGGAACTAATGAAAAACTGTTTTTT
d_gene: NA
v_gene: TRBV7-3
j_gene: TRBJ1-4
abundance: NA

CDR3aa: CASSLVPGQGWQETQYF
CDR3nt: TGTGCCAGCAGTTTAGTCCCGGGACAGGGGTGGCAAGAGACCCAGTACTTC
d_gene: TRBD1
v_gene: TRBV28
j_gene: TRBJ2-5
abundance: NA

CDR3aa: CASSYGGGQETQYF
CDR3nt: TGTGCCAGCAGTTACGGGGGAGGTCAAGAGACCCAGTACTTC
d_gene: NA
v_gene: TRBV6-5
j_gene: TRBJ2-5
abundance: NA

CDR3aa: CASSPPGFEDGIYGYTF
CDR3nt: TGTGCCAGCTCACCACCGGGCTTTGAGGACGGGATCTATGGCTACACCTTC
d_gene: NA
v_gene: TRBV18
j_gene: TRBJ1-2
abundance: NA

CDR3aa: CASRPNRASGANVLTF
CDR3nt: TGTGCCAGCAGGCCTAACAGGGCCTCTGGGGCCAACGTCCTGACTTTC
d_gene: NA
v_gene: TRBV5-8
j_gene: TRBJ2-6
abundance: NA